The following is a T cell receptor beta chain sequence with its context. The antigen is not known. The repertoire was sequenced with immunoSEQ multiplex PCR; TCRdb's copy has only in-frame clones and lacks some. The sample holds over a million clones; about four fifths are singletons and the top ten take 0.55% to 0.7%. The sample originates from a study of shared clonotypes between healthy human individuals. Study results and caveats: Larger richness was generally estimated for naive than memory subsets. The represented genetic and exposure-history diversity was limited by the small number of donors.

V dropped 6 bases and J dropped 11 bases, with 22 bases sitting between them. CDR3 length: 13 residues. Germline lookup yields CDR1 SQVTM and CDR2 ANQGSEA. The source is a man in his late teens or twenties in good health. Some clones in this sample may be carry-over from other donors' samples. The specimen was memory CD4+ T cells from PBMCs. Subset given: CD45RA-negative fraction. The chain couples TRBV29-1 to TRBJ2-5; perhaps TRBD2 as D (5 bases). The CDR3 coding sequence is TGCAGCGTATCAGGAGGTCGGGTTGTGGAGCAGTACTTC. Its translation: CSVSGGRVVEQYF.